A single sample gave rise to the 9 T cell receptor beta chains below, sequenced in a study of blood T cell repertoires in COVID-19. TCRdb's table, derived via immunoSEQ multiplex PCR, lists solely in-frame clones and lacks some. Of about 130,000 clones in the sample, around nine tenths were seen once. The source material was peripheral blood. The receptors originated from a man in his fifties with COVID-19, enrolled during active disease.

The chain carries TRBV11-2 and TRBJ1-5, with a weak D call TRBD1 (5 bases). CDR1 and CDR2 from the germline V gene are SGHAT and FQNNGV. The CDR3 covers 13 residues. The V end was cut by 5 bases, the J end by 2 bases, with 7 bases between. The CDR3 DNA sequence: TGTGCCAGCAGCGTGACAGGCAATCAGCCCCAGCATTTT. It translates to CASSVTGNQPQHF.

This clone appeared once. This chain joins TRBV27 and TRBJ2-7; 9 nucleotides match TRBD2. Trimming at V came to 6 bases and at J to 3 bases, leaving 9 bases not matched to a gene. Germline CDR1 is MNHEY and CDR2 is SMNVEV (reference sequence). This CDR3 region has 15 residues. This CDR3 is CASSYVSGRSYEQYF. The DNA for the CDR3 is TGTGCCAGCAGCTATGTTAGCGGGAGAAGCTACGAGCAGTACTTC.

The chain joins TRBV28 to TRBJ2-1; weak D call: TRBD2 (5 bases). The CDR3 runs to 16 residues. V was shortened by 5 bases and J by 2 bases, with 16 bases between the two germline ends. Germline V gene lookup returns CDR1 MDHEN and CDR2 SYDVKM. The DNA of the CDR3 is TGTGCCAGCAGTCTTCCCCCCAGCGGAGCCTACAATGAGCAGTTCTTC. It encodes CASSLPPSGAYNEQFF.

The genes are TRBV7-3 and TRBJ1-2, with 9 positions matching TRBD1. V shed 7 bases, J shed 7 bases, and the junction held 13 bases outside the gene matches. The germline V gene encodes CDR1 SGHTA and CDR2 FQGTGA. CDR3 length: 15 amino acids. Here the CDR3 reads CASTERPGQGSGYTF. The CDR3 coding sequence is TGTGCCAGCACTGAGAGACCGGGACAGGGCTCTGGCTACACCTTC.

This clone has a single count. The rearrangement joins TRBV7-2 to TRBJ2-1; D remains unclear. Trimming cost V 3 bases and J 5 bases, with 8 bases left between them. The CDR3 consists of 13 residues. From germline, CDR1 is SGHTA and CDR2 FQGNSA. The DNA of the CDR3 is TGTGCCAGCAGCTTGAGGCCCGACAATGAGCAGTTCTTC. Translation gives CASSLRPDNEQFF. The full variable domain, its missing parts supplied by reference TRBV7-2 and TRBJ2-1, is GAGVSQSPSNKVTEKGKDVELRCDPISGHTALYWYRQSLGQGLEFLIYFQGNSAPDKSGLPSDRFSAERTGGSVSTLTIQRTQQEDSAVYLCASSLRPDNEQFFGPGTRLTVL.

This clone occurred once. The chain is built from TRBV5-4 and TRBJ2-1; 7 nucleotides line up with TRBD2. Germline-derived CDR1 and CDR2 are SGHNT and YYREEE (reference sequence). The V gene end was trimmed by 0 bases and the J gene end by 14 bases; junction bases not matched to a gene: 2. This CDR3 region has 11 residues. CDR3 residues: CASSLGRGEFF. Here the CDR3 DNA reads TGTGCCAGCAGCTTGGGCCGGGGGGAGTTCTTC.

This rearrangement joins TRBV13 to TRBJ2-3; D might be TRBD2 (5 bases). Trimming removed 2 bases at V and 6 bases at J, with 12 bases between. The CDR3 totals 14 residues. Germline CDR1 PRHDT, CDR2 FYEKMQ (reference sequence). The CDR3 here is CASSLPASPDTQYF. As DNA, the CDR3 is TGTGCCAGCAGCTTACCAGCTAGCCCCGATACGCAGTATTTT.

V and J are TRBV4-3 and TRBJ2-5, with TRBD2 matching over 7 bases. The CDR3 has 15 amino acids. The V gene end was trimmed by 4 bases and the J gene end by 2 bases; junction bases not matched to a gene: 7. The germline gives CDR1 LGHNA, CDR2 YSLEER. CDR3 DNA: TGCGCCAGCAGCCTTTCGGGGGGTTATCAAGAGACCCAGTACTTC. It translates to CASSLSGGYQETQYF.

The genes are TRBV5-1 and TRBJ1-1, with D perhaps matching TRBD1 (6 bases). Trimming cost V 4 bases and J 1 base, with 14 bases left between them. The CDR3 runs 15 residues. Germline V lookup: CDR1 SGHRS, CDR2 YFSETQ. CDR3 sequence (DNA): TGCGCCAGCAGCAACGATGGGACACCGAACACTGAAGCTTTCTTT. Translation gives CASSNDGTPNTEAFF.